This T cell receptor beta chain stems from a study of shared clonotypes between healthy human individuals. Study conclusions and caveats: Across a handful of donors, naive CD4 shared approximately 4.5%, naive CD8 under 4%, memory CD4 2% to 2.5%, memory CD8 0.4% to 0.5%. Generally, naive subsets came out with larger estimated richness than memory subsets.

Terminally differentiated effector memory CD45RA+ cells were excluded by CCR7 positive selection of CD45RO-negative cells. Every contributor of samples was a Caucasian grown-up residing in Nashville, Tennessee. Germline V gene lookup returns CDR1 SGHRS and CDR2 YFSETQ. The CDR3 loop spans 14 amino acids. V shed 1 base, J shed 7 bases, and the junction held 5 bases outside the gene matches. Points on this clone: Its cognate antigen is unknown.

Researchers ran the assay at a deep level. Produced via immunoSEQ multiplex PCR; TCRdb's table is partial and in-frame only. The repertoire includes some 2,100,000 clones, about 93% of them detected once, and about 1.8% sits in the top ten. J is TRBJ1-5 and V is TRBV5-1; TRBD1 agrees at 7 bases. This clonotype was sampled from a man aged 18-30 years in good health. Some clones in this sample may be carry-over from other donors' samples. The sample comprised naive CD8+ T cells from PBMCs. For the CDR3, the DNA is TGCGCCAGCAGCTTGTCCGACAGGGACCAGCCCCAGCATTTT. Translating it yields CASSLSDRDQPQHF.